The 14 T cell receptor beta chains in this list originate from one sample, sequenced in a study of long-term antiretroviral therapy in people with HIV. Version v3.0 of the immunoSEQ assay was performed at survey level. The assay was immunoSEQ multiplex PCR, and TCRdb's table has in-frame clones only and misses some. The data contain 20,000 to 25,000 clones, 90% to 95% of them singletons. The sequences come from unsorted PBMCs, collected 4.4 years after starting antiretroviral therapy. These receptors all come from a woman between 50 and 59 years old with HIV.

The V gene is TRBV10-3, the J gene TRBJ1-1; 10 bases are a match to TRBD1. Germline V gives CDR1 ENHRY, CDR2 SYGVKD. The J segment lost 0 bases and the V segment lost 11 bases, leaving 3 bases of the junction unmatched. The CDR3 length is 13 residues. CDR3 coding DNA: TGTGCCGCCGGGACAGGGGTGAACACTGAAGCTTTCTTT. Translating gives CAAGTGVNTEAFF.

The chain uses TRBV5-1 and TRBJ1-1; D remains unclear. Trimming stripped 0 bases from V and 0 bases from J, with 12 bases between. Germline assignment: CDR1 SGHRS and CDR2 YFSETQ. This CDR3 is built from 16 residues. The CDR3: CASSLAGLPLNTEAFF. DNA for the CDR3: TGCGCCAGCAGCTTGGCCGGGCTGCCCCTGAACACTGAAGCTTTCTTT.

The chain employs TRBV9 and TRBJ1-5; D call uncertain. This CDR3 region has 15 residues. The germline CDR1 and CDR2 sequences are SGDLS and YYNGEE. Trimming shortened V by 0 bases and J by 0 bases, and 7 bases separated the two germline ends. The CDR3 loop is CASSVDTSSNQPQHF. For the CDR3, the DNA is TGTGCCAGCAGCGTAGATACCAGTAGCAATCAGCCCCAGCATTTT.

The V and J genes are TRBV19 and TRBJ2-2, with D possibly TRBD2 on 6 matching bases. Trimming removed 6 bases at V and 1 base at J, with 12 bases between. The CDR3 totals 15 residues. Germline lookup yields CDR1 LNHDA and CDR2 SQIVND (reference sequence). CDR3 DNA sequence: TGTGCCAGTAGGGCGGGGCAGCTGAACACCGGGGAGCTGTTTTTT. Translation gives CASRAGQLNTGELFF. The whole variable domain, remainder taken from reference TRBV19 and TRBJ2-2, is DGGITQSPKYLFRKEGQNVTLSCEQNLNHDAMYWYRQDPGQGLRLIYYSQIVNDFQKGDIAEGYSVSREKKESFPLTVTSAQKNPTAFYLCASRAGQLNTGELFFGEGSRLTVL.

The rearrangement joins TRBV19 to TRBJ1-2; tentatively, D is TRBD1 (5 bases). The ends were cut back, 4 bases at V and 4 bases at J, with 16 bases in the middle. The CDR3 has 15 residues. CDR1 is LNHDA and CDR2 is SQIVND in the germline V gene (reference sequence). This CDR3 is CASSSGGQGSYGYTF. The CDR3 nucleotides are TGTGCCAGTAGTAGTGGGGGTCAGGGAAGCTATGGCTACACCTTC.

This clone has just a few counts. This chain connects TRBV7-3 to TRBJ2-2; 7 nucleotides match TRBD1. The germline CDR1 and CDR2 sequences are SGHTA and FQGTGA. This CDR3 region has 13 residues. V was clipped by 8 bases and J by 1 base; unmatched bases: 1. The CDR3 loop is CASGDRNTGELFF. The CDR3 DNA sequence: TGTGCCAGCGGGGACAGGAACACCGGGGAGCTGTTTTTT.

J is TRBJ2-7 and V is TRBV11-2, with 7 nucleotides matching TRBD1. There are 13 residues in the CDR3. J gave up 4 bases and V 6 bases, and 6 bases lay outside the gene matches. The germline V gene has CDR1 SGHAT and CDR2 FQNNGV. The CDR3 DNA sequence: TGTGCCAGCAGACACAGGACAGGTTACGAGCAGTACTTC. Protein: CASRHRTGYEQYF.

J is TRBJ2-3 and V is TRBV29-1, with 8 bases fitting TRBD1. The CDR3 consists of 14 residues. Germline V gene lookup returns CDR1 SQVTM and CDR2 ANQGSEA. The V gene end was trimmed by 4 bases and the J gene end by 2 bases; junction bases not matched to a gene: 5. The CDR3, as DNA: TGCAGCGTTGGGGGGACAGGCTTCACAGATACGCAGTATTTT. This codes for CSVGGTGFTDTQYF.

The gene calls are TRBV2 and TRBJ2-1, with 12 positions matching TRBD2. Trimming at V came to 6 bases and at J to 5 bases, leaving 8 bases not matched to a gene. The CDR3 runs to 16 residues. Per germline, CDR1 SNHLY and CDR2 FYNNEI. The CDR3 spells CASRELAGGLNNEQFF. DNA for the CDR3: TGTGCCAGCAGAGAACTAGCGGGGGGCCTTAACAATGAGCAGTTCTTC. The full variable domain, completed using reference TRBV2 and TRBJ2-1, is EPEVTQTPSHQVTQMGQEVILRCVPISNHLYFYWYRQILGQKVEFLVSFYNNEISEKSEIFDDQFSVERPDGSNFTLKIRSTKLEDSAMYFCASRELAGGLNNEQFFGPGTRLTVL.

This sequence joins TRBV30 and TRBJ1-2, with D tentatively TRBD1 (6 bases). Trimming stripped 3 bases from V and 2 bases from J, with 19 bases between. Germline V gene data show CDR1 as GTSNPN and CDR2 as SVGIG (reference sequence). This CDR3 region has 16 residues. CDR3 nucleotide sequence: TGTGCCTGGAGCGCTTTATGGGGGGCGGTAAACTATGGCTACACCTTC. Translating it yields CAWSALWGAVNYGYTF.

V is TRBV2 and J is TRBJ1-2; D gene ambiguous. The V end lost 7 bases, the J end lost 8 bases, and 23 bases lay between the germline ends. The CDR3 is 15 residues long. The germline V gene encodes CDR1 SNHLY and CDR2 FYNNEI. The CDR3: CASTLIWSTSGGYTF. CDR3 nucleotides: TGTGCCAGCACTCTGATTTGGTCTACCTCGGGAGGCTACACCTTC.

The chain employs TRBV4-2 and TRBJ1-2; the match to TRBD1 covers 9 bases. Germline CDR1 and CDR2: LGHNA and YNFKEQ. This CDR3 region has 15 residues. J gave up 6 bases and V 0 bases, and 5 bases lay outside the gene matches. In DNA form, the CDR3 reads TGTGCCAGCAGCCAAGATCTTAGGACAGGGGATGGCTACACCTTC. This encodes CASSQDLRTGDGYTF.

The chain couples TRBV6-5 to TRBJ1-2; no firm D call. V shed 2 bases and J shed 8 bases, with 3 bases lying between them. CDR3 size: 10 residues. Germline V lookup: CDR1 MNHEY, CDR2 SVGAGI. CDR3 sequence: CASSYDGYTF. The CDR3 DNA reads as TGTGCCAGCAGTTACGACGGCTACACCTTC.

The chain recombines TRBV2 with TRBJ2-2; the D is unclear. Germline V gene sequence: CDR1 SNHLY, CDR2 FYNNEI. The germline V and J ends were trimmed by 3 bases and 0 bases, with 8 bases remaining between them. The CDR3 is 15 amino acids. CDR3 sequence: CASSDGSSNTGELFF. CDR3 DNA: TGTGCCAGCAGTGACGGGTCCTCGAACACCGGGGAGCTGTTTTTT.